The 29 T cell receptor beta chains in this list originate from one sample, sequenced in a study of blood T cell repertoires in COVID-19. Using immunoSEQ multiplex PCR, the repertoire was profiled, and TCRdb retains in-frame clones only, with some absent. This sample yields 250,000 to 350,000 clones, of which 85% to 90% are seen a single time; approximately 2% belongs to the top ten. Sequencing was done on a sample of PBMCs or T cells enriched from blood (not recorded which). These receptors came from a woman in her sixties in a cohort exposed to, infected with or recovered from COVID-19 (not recorded which).

V is TRBV7-3 and J is TRBJ2-2, with D possibly matching TRBD1 (5 bases). Trimming pared 2 bases from V and 0 bases from J, leaving 7 bases between. The CDR3 runs to 15 residues. Germline values: CDR1 SGHTA, CDR2 FQGTGA. CDR3 sequence: CASSLDRPNTGELFF. DNA of the CDR3: TGTGCCAGCAGCTTAGACAGACCGAACACCGGGGAGCTGTTTTTT.

J is TRBJ2-2 and V is TRBV28; TRBD2 agrees at 12 bases. Per the germline V gene, CDR1 is MDHEN and CDR2 is SYDVKM. The CDR3 has 17 residues. Trimming cost V 3 bases and J 4 bases; bases outside gene matches: 6. The CDR3 region is CASSFGLAGGPTGELFF. As DNA, the CDR3 is TGTGCCAGCAGTTTTGGGCTAGCGGGAGGGCCCACCGGGGAGCTGTTTTTT. Full variable domain (remainder filled in from reference TRBV28 and TRBJ2-2): DVKVTQSSRYLVKRTGEKVFLECVQDMDHENMFWYRQDPGLGLRLIYFSYDVKMKEKGDIPEGYSVSREKKERFSLILESASTNQTSMYLCASSFGLAGGPTGELFFGEGSRLTVL.

The V call is TRBV29-1, the J call TRBJ2-2; the D gene is possibly TRBD2 (5 bases). Germline-derived CDR1 and CDR2 are SQVTM and ANQGSEA. This CDR3 comprises 13 residues. Trimming removed 6 bases at V and 2 bases at J, with 10 bases between. The CDR3 is CSVSSRNTGELFF. CDR3 in DNA: TGCAGCGTCTCTAGCAGAAACACCGGGGAGCTGTTTTTT.

The chain employs TRBV5-6 and TRBJ2-1; D remains unclear. The length of the CDR3 is 12 residues. The ends were cut back, 0 bases at V and 10 bases at J, with 8 bases in the middle. Germline V lookup: CDR1 SGHDT, CDR2 YYEEEE. The DNA for the CDR3 is TGTGCCAGCAGCTTGGGGAGTTGGGAGCAGTTCTTC. Translated: CASSLGSWEQFF. Filled out from reference TRBV5-6 and TRBJ2-1, the complete variable domain reads DAGVTQSPTHLIKTRGQQVTLRCSPKSGHDTVSWYQQALGQGPQFIFQYYEEEERQRGNFPDRFSGHQFPNYSSELNVNALLLGDSALYLCASSLGSWEQFFGPGTRLTVL.

The chain has TRBV10-1 and TRBJ2-1; D is unclear. The CDR3 totals 11 residues. Germline V lookup: CDR1 WNHNN, CDR2 SYGVQD (reference sequence). V was trimmed by 11 bases and J by 5 bases, leaving 10 bases between them. CDR3 coding DNA: TGCGCCCCGCGCCCCCACAATGAGCAGTTCTTC. Amino acid sequence: CAPRPHNEQFF.

The gene calls are TRBV10-1 and TRBJ2-3, with D perhaps TRBD2 (6 bases). The CDR3 runs to 14 residues. V was pared by 4 bases and J by 2 bases, with 10 bases between. CDR1 and CDR2 from the germline V gene are WNHNN and SYGVQD (reference sequence). The chain's CDR3 is CASSGDLFTDTQYF. DNA for the CDR3: TGCGCCAGCAGTGGGGACTTGTTCACAGATACGCAGTATTTT.

The chain uses TRBV10-1 and TRBJ2-1, with TRBD2 matching 14 bases. CDR3 length equals 19 residues. Trimming at V came to 6 bases and at J to 5 bases, leaving 15 bases not matched to a gene. Germline V gene sequence: CDR1 WNHNN, CDR2 SYGVQD (reference sequence). The CDR3 nucleotides read TGCGCCAGCAGACCTCCGGGACTAGCGGGAGAGGTCATCGACAATGAGCAGTTCTTC. Translating it yields CASRPPGLAGEVIDNEQFF.

The J gene is TRBJ1-2, the V gene TRBV24-1; D is unresolved. The germline V gene has CDR1 KGHDR and CDR2 SFDVKD. The CDR3 loop spans 15 amino acids. The germline V and J ends were trimmed by 12 bases and 5 bases, with 24 bases remaining between them. The CDR3 region has the DNA TGTGCCCCCGAAAGAGAGACTAGATTCTGGTATGGCTACACCTTC. Its translation: CAPERETRFWYGYTF.

The gene calls are TRBV7-3 and TRBJ1-3; perhaps TRBD1 as D (5 bases). Trimming removed 4 bases from V and 7 bases from J, with 14 bases in between. CDR3 length equals 14 residues. Germline V gene lookup returns CDR1 SGHTA and CDR2 FQGTGA. DNA of the CDR3: TGTGCCAGCAGCTCCGGGGGGGACTCGAACACCATATATTTT. Its translation is CASSSGGDSNTIYF.

The genes are TRBV3-1 (or the pseudogene TRBV3-2) and TRBJ2-1, with TRBD2 matching over 11 bases. V shed 0 bases and J 4 bases; nucleotides not matched to a gene: 8. The CDR3 contains 18 residues. CDR1 and CDR2 (germline): LGHDT, YNNKEL (reference sequence). In nucleotides, the CDR3 is TGTGCCAGCAGCCAAGATCCGACTAGCGGGACCATTTACAATGAGCAGTTCTTC. It is translated as CASSQDPTSGTIYNEQFF.

V usage is TRBV10-1 and J usage is TRBJ2-1; D might be TRBD2 (7 bases). V shed 2 bases and J shed 2 bases, with 10 bases lying between them. The CDR3 totals 15 residues. Germline V gives CDR1 WNHNN, CDR2 SYGVQD (reference sequence). The CDR3 loop is CASSEGGGTYNEQFF. DNA of the CDR3: TGCGCCAGCAGTGAGGGCGGGGGCACCTACAATGAGCAGTTCTTC.

V usage is TRBV28 and J usage is TRBJ2-3; unclear D gene. The CDR3 consists of 15 residues. V gave up 1 base and J gave up 4 bases, with 12 bases separating them. Germline V gene lookup returns CDR1 MDHEN and CDR2 SYDVKM. Written as DNA, the CDR3 is TGTGCCAGCAGTTTATTTCCTACTCGATCAGATACGCAGTATTTT. As protein: CASSLFPTRSDTQYF.

This chain connects TRBV5-1 to TRBJ2-7; 10 bases fit TRBD1. Trimming cost V 0 bases and J 2 bases; bases outside gene matches: 8. The CDR3 has 17 residues. Germline V gene lookup returns CDR1 SGHRS and CDR2 YFSETQ. CDR3 residues: CASSLGDRGLVAYEQYF. The CDR3 DNA follows: TGCGCCAGCAGCTTGGGTGACAGGGGGCTAGTTGCCTACGAGCAGTACTTC.

Only a few counts were recorded for this clone. V is TRBV11-2 and J is TRBJ1-1, with D uncertain. CDR1 and CDR2 from the germline V gene are SGHAT and FQNNGV. This CDR3 region has 11 residues. The V end lost 5 bases, the J end lost 8 bases, and 9 bases lay between the germline ends. The CDR3 nucleotides are TGTGCCAGCAGCGTACAACTAGAAGCTTTCTTT. It is translated as CASSVQLEAFF.

The chain is built from TRBV19 and TRBJ1-2; D call uncertain. Per the germline V gene, CDR1 is LNHDA and CDR2 is SQIVND (reference sequence). With 3 bases removed from V and 2 bases from J, the gap between germline ends came to 16 bases. This CDR3 comprises 16 residues. As DNA, the CDR3 is TGTGCCAGTAGTATTCGGCAGGCGGGCACCAACTATGGCTACACCTTC. This translates into CASSIRQAGTNYGYTF.

The genes are TRBV6-5 and TRBJ1-4; no firm D call. In germline, CDR1 is MNHEY, CDR2 SVGAGI. The CDR3 runs 14 residues. Trimming removed 10 bases at V and 8 bases at J, with 20 bases between. The CDR3 protein is CATSGGSLGEKLFF. CDR3 in DNA: TGTGCCACCTCGGGCGGGTCCCTGGGGGAAAAACTGTTTTTT.

The J gene is TRBJ1-1, the V gene TRBV18; 7 bases fit TRBD1. V trimming: 3 bases; J trimming: 7 bases; junction bases outside the gene matches: 8. This CDR3 region has 14 residues. Germline CDR1 KGHSH, CDR2 LQKENI. CDR3 nucleotides: TGTGCCAGCTCACCGCAGGGGGTTGGGGGTGAAGCTTTCTTT. This translates into CASSPQGVGGEAFF.

The chain joins TRBV29-1 to TRBJ1-1; perhaps TRBD1 as D (5 bases). The germline gives CDR1 SQVTM, CDR2 ANQGSEA. V lost 7 bases and J lost 0, with 9 bases in between. The CDR3 consists of 12 residues. The CDR3 loop reads CSAQEMNTEAFF. CDR3 DNA: TGCAGCGCACAGGAAATGAACACTGAAGCTTTCTTT.

This clone was picked up one time. CDR3 amino acids: CASSLRLAAYNEQFF. The CDR3 bases are TGTGCCAGCAGCTTAAGGCTAGCCGCCTACAATGAGCAGTTCTTC. The V call is TRBV11-2, the J call TRBJ2-1, with D tentatively TRBD2 (5 bases). This CDR3 spans 15 amino acids. Germline values: CDR1 SGHAT, CDR2 FQNNGV. Trimming stripped 2 bases from V and 2 bases from J, with 10 bases between.

The V and J genes are TRBV2 and TRBJ1-6; TRBD1 aligns across 9 bases. Germline CDR1 is SNHLY and CDR2 is FYNNEI. Trimming took 5 bases from V and 7 from J; bases not matched to a gene: 6. The CDR3 has 15 amino acids. The CDR3 is CASSLYGTGNSPLHF. The CDR3 region has the DNA TGTGCCAGCAGTCTTTACGGGACAGGGAATTCACCCCTCCACTTT.

The chain uses TRBV6-4 and TRBJ2-1; 9 nucleotides agree with TRBD2. V was clipped by 3 bases and J by 1 base; unmatched bases: 1. The CDR3 totals 15 residues. The germline V gene encodes CDR1 MRHNA and CDR2 SNTAGT. The CDR3 protein is CASSETSGSYNEQFF. The CDR3 DNA reads as TGTGCCAGCAGTGAGACTAGCGGATCCTACAATGAGCAGTTCTTC.

The chain joins TRBV7-9 to TRBJ1-1, with TRBD1 matching over 7 bases. J gave up 5 bases and V 1 base, and 13 bases lay outside the gene matches. The CDR3 runs 17 residues. The V gene's germline CDR1 is SEHNR and CDR2 FQNEAQ (reference sequence). CDR3: CASSLDHIRDSKTEAFF. In nucleotides, the CDR3 is TGTGCCAGCAGCTTAGACCATATCAGGGACAGTAAAACTGAAGCTTTCTTT.

The chain is built from TRBV7-9 and TRBJ1-4, with D hard to call. V lost 5 bases and J 10 bases, leaving 14 bases between the germline ends. The germline V gene has CDR1 SEHNR and CDR2 FQNEAQ (reference sequence). The CDR3 covers 13 residues. CDR3 in amino acids: CASSHGGVGKLFF. The CDR3 coding sequence is TGTGCCAGCAGCCACGGAGGAGTGGGAAAACTGTTTTTT.

The chain combines TRBV5-6 with TRBJ2-2, with unresolved D. CDR1 is SGHDT and CDR2 is YYEEEE in the germline V gene. The CDR3 is 14 amino acids. V gave up 1 base and J gave up 4 bases, with 8 bases separating them. The CDR3 DNA reads as TGTGCCAGCAGCTTGCCTAGACGCACCGGGGAGCTGTTTTTT. This translates into CASSLPRRTGELFF.

The V gene is TRBV2, the J gene TRBJ2-7, with TRBD1 as a possible D gene (5 bases). This CDR3 spans 11 amino acids. With 9 bases removed from V and 6 bases from J, the gap between germline ends came to 12 bases. Germline CDR1 is SNHLY and CDR2 is FYNNEI. The CDR3 loop reads CASLNRIEQYF. The DNA for the CDR3 is TGTGCCAGTCTCAACAGGATCGAGCAGTACTTC.

For this clone: Other DNA sequences of this sample code for an identical CDR3. The rearrangement links TRBV20-1 to TRBJ2-1; tentative D call: TRBD2 (5 bases). Germline V gene sequence: CDR1 DFQATT, CDR2 SNEGSKA (reference sequence). The CDR3 is made up of 11 amino acids. Trimming took off 5 bases at V and 6 bases at J, with 8 bases between the two ends. CDR3 nucleotides: TGCAGTGCTTCCCGGGGCAATGAGCAGTTCTTC. It yields the protein CSASRGNEQFF.

This chain joins TRBV27 and TRBJ2-1; weak D call: TRBD2 (6 bases). The CDR3 has 16 residues. Per germline, CDR1 MNHEY and CDR2 SMNVEV (reference sequence). The V and J ends lost 5 bases and 0 bases respectively, with 14 bases between them. The CDR3 loop is CASSPGTFSSYNEQFF. The CDR3 coding sequence is TGTGCCAGCAGTCCCGGGACTTTTAGCTCCTACAATGAGCAGTTCTTC.

The rearrangement links TRBV2 to TRBJ2-5, with D tentatively TRBD2 (5 bases). This CDR3 spans 14 amino acids. V was clipped by 3 bases and J by 4 bases, with 12 bases between them. Germline V gene lookup returns CDR1 SNHLY and CDR2 FYNNEI. The CDR3 nucleotides read TGTGCCAGCAGTGATGCCCCGGCGGGAGAGACCCAGTACTTC. Translated, it gives CASSDAPAGETQYF.

The V gene is TRBV15, the J gene TRBJ2-1, with 7 bases aligning to TRBD2. The junction had 0 bases not matched to a gene; V was cut back by 1 base and J by 0 bases. Per the germline V gene, CDR1 is LNHNV and CDR2 is YYDKDF (reference sequence). The CDR3 covers 15 residues. The CDR3 region has the DNA TGTGCCACCAGCAGAGGGACTAGCTCCTACAATGAGCAGTTCTTC. Its translation is CATSRGTSSYNEQFF.